The present entry profiles one T cell receptor (beta chain) with its context. Its specificity is unknown. Germline loops: CDR1 LNHDA, CDR2 SQIVND (reference sequence). The CDR3 has 15 amino acids. With 3 bases clipped from V and 4 bases from J, the junction kept 7 bases outside the gene matches. This entry is derived from a study of T cell responses to AZD1222 COVID-19 vaccine. Study-wide points: Sampling that yielded the repertoires occurred only after the peak T cell response. Spike regions recognized by vaccine-associated CD4 TCRs spanned the protein, led by 160-218 and 743-854. Baseline seropositives among AZD1222 recipients totaled only five to seven.

Using immunoSEQ multiplex PCR, the repertoire was profiled, and TCRdb retains in-frame clones only, with some absent. The repertoire includes around 88,000 clones, 88% of them detected once, and roughly 6% sits in the top ten. This clonotype was obtained from an adult in good health. Sequences were derived from peripheral blood, sampled on day 0 of AZD1222 vaccination. The chain has TRBV19 and TRBJ2-3, with 7 bases identical to TRBD1. CDR3 residues: CASSILEQGADTQYF. Here the CDR3 DNA reads TGTGCCAGTAGTATCTTGGAGCAGGGGGCAGATACGCAGTATTTT.